Presented here are 15 T cell receptor beta chains from one specimen sequenced in a study of CD8 T cells in ankylosing spondylitis. TCRdb re-called the 5' RACE reads with MiXCR, one entry per CDR3 protein. The profile shows some 840,000 distinct CDR3 sequences, 12% of them singletons. Study-level results: Ankylosing spondylitis blood seemed to carry a telltale TCR beta motif made of about 8 highly homologous variants.

No antigen has been assigned to these receptors. The sequenced material came from blood, either unsorted or a sorted T cell fraction (not recorded which). These receptors all stem from a male donor with ankylosing spondylitis.

This clonotype was observed at least ten times. This chain connects TRBV7-2 to TRBJ2-3; no definite D call. This CDR3 region has 13 residues. Germline V lookup: CDR1 SGHTA, CDR2 FQGNSA. V lost 0 bases to trimming and J lost 3 bases, with 4 bases between them. The CDR3 loop reads CASSLAPTDTQYF. The CDR3 DNA reads TGTGCCAGCAGCTTAGCGCCGACAGATACGCAGTATTTT.

The rearrangement joins TRBV6-2 or TRBV6-3 to TRBJ1-1; D remains unclear. Germline assignment: CDR1 MNHEY and CDR2 SVGEGT. The V gene lost 6 bases and the J gene lost 8 bases, with 13 bases spanning the gap. CDR3 length: 12 residues. CDR3 bases: TGTGCCAGCAGCCGGGGAAGCATGGAAGCTTTCTTT. Amino acid sequence: CASSRGSMEAFF.

This clonotype has just a few counts. V gene TRBV3-1 combines with J gene TRBJ2-7, with unresolved D. Trimming took 3 bases from V and 6 from J, leaving 18 bases between them. CDR1 is LGHDT and CDR2 is YNNKEL in the germline V gene (reference sequence). This CDR3 is built from 15 residues. This chain's CDR3 is CASSHRALVQGEQYF. CDR3 sequence (DNA): TGTGCCAGCAGCCACCGGGCCTTGGTCCAAGGCGAGCAGTACTTC.

The chain combines TRBV4-1 with TRBJ2-7, with 10 bases fitting TRBD1. CDR3 length equals 16 residues. J lost 5 bases, V lost 1 base, and 8 bases had no gene match. Germline-derived CDR1 and CDR2 are MGHRA and YSYEKL. The CDR3 DNA sequence: TGCGCCAGCAGCCAAGTGGGACAGGGGACAGTCCACGAGCAGTACTTC. Translating gives CASSQVGQGTVHEQYF.

This clonotype was found many times. This chain connects TRBV5-1 to TRBJ2-7; 7 nucleotides align to TRBD1. Germline CDR1 reads SGHRS; CDR2 reads YFSETQ. The CDR3 runs 14 residues. The V and J ends lost 4 bases and 2 bases, in that order; junction bases with no gene match: 6. CDR3 residues: CASSLTGTTYEQYF. The CDR3 DNA reads as TGCGCCAGCAGCCTGACAGGGACCACCTACGAGCAGTACTTC.

This clonotype was detected a few times. The rearrangement uses TRBV20-1 and TRBJ1-5; D ambiguous. Germline V gene lookup returns CDR1 DFQATT and CDR2 SNEGSKA (reference sequence). Trimming pared 6 bases from V and 3 bases from J, leaving 12 bases between. The CDR3 runs to 13 residues. The CDR3 DNA reads TGCAGTGCCCGACACAGTAACAATCAGCCCCAGCATTTT. This translates into CSARHSNNQPQHF.

This chain uses TRBV5-6 with TRBJ2-5; D is tentatively TRBD1 or TRBD2 (6 bases each). This CDR3 region has 15 residues. CDR1 is SGHDT, CDR2 YYEEEE, per germline. Trimming removed 0 bases from V and 1 base from J, with 10 bases in between. CDR3 amino acids: CASSLGGAGQETQYF. CDR3 DNA sequence: TGTGCCAGCAGCTTGGGGGGGGCAGGCCAAGAGACCCAGTACTTC.

This clonotype showed up many times. The rearrangement joins TRBV5-1 to TRBJ2-7, with 8 positions matching TRBD1. The CDR3 loop spans 15 amino acids. The germline V gene has CDR1 SGHRS and CDR2 YFSETQ. The V segment lost 0 bases and the J segment 4 bases; nucleotides outside the gene matches: 6. Here the CDR3 reads CASSLVAGGGYEQYF. As DNA, the CDR3 is TGCGCCAGCAGCTTGGTGGCAGGGGGCGGTTACGAGCAGTACTTC.

This clonotype was observed a few times. The chain carries TRBV20-1 and TRBJ2-2; maybe TRBD1 (5 bases). From germline, CDR1 is DFQATT and CDR2 SNEGSKA (reference sequence). V lost 6 bases and J 5 bases, leaving 16 bases between the germline ends. The CDR3 consists of 14 residues. Written as DNA, the CDR3 is TGCAGTGCCGGTGGACAAGTGATGACCGGGGAGCTGTTTTTT. This codes for CSAGGQVMTGELFF.

The rearrangement links TRBV5-1 to TRBJ2-3; 10 nucleotides match TRBD1. The germline V gene has CDR1 SGHRS and CDR2 YFSETQ. J was trimmed by 4 bases and V by 4 bases; bases with no gene match: 6. The CDR3 consists of 15 residues. The CDR3 is CASSASGQGADTQYF. The CDR3 nucleotides read TGCGCCAGCAGCGCATCAGGACAGGGGGCAGATACGCAGTATTTT.

This sequence joins TRBV6-5 and TRBJ1-1; D call uncertain. V shed 2 bases and J shed 4 bases, with 17 bases lying between them. Germline CDR1 MNHEY, CDR2 SVGAGI. CDR3 length equals 16 residues. In nucleotides, the CDR3 is TGTGCCAGCAGTTACCCCCAAGGAGTCGGGGTCACTGAAGCTTTCTTT. It specifies CASSYPQGVGVTEAFF.

About this clonotype: A much larger clone differs by one base, so this may be a read error. This chain connects TRBV20-1 to TRBJ2-3; D gene uncertain. Germline V lookup: CDR1 DFQATT, CDR2 SNEGSKA (reference sequence). The CDR3 runs to 12 residues. V was trimmed by 1 base and J by 2 bases, leaving 4 bases between them. The CDR3 nucleotides read TGCAGTGCTAGAGTCCTCACAGATACGCAGTATTTT. Translating it yields CSARVLTDTQYF.

This clonotype was recorded many times. The V call is TRBV10-3, the J call TRBJ1-2; no reliable D call. V dropped 3 bases and J dropped 0 bases, with 11 bases sitting between them. This CDR3 has 15 residues. Germline lookup yields CDR1 ENHRY and CDR2 SYGVKD. CDR3 nucleotide sequence: TGTGCCATCAGTGACCTGACGGTAGCTAACTATGGCTACACCTTC. Protein: CAISDLTVANYGYTF.

This clonotype showed up many times. The CDR3 sequence is CASSWGQNTEAFF. CDR3 DNA sequence: TGTGCCAGCAGCTGGGGACAGAACACTGAAGCTTTCTTT. J is TRBJ1-1 and V is TRBV12-3 or TRBV12-4, with a possible D match to TRBD1 (6 bases). The length of the CDR3 is 13 residues. Trimming left V 6 bases short and J 1 base short, with 9 bases between.

This clonotype turned up a few times. This sequence joins TRBV20-1 and TRBJ2-5; D uncertain. Germline CDR1 reads DFQATT; CDR2 reads SNEGSKA (reference sequence). Trimming left V 6 bases short and J 4 bases short, with 18 bases between. The length of the CDR3 is 14 residues. The DNA for the CDR3 is TGCAGTGCCCGTCGGGTCCCGAACGGAGAGACCCAGTACTTC. It specifies CSARRVPNGETQYF.